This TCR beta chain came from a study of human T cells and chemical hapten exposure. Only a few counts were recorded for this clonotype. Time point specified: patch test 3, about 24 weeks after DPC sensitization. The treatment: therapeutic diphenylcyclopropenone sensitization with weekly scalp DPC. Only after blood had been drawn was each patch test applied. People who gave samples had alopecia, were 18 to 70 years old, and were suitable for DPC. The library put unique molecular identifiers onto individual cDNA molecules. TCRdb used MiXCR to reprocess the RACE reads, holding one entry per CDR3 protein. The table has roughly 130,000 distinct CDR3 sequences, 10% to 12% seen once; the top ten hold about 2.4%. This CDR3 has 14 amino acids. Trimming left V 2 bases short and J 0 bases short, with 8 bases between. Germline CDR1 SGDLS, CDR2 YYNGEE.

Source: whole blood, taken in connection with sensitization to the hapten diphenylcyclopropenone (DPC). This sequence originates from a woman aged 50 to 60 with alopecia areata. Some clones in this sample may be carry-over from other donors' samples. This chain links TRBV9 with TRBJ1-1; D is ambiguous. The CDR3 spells CASSVGRMNTEAFF. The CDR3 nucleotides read TGTGCCAGCAGCGTCGGCAGGATGAACACTGAAGCTTTCTTT.